Listed here is a single T cell receptor (beta chain). This clone was observed once. What this receptor recognizes is not known. Base qualities are not at hand, and no much larger clone is one base apart. This sample is part of a study of T cell responses to AZD1222 COVID-19 vaccine (dated by TCRdb to about 2021). Study-wide context: Because spike-specific TCR depth and breadth did not differ between the two schedules, AZD1222 recipients who got a second dose at roughly 4 weeks were pooled with those who got a second dose at roughly 12 weeks. TCR sequencing covered 233 trial participants: around 210 given two doses of AZD1222 and about 26 given two doses of MenACWY control vaccine. Enrollment into the trials was organized by age into subgroups of 18-55, 56-69 and 70-plus years, and those subgroups contained roughly 150, 30 and 60 TCR-sequenced participants, respectively.

General study outcomes and caveats: Because no samples from the day 14 peak response were available, repertoires could be characterized only after the peak T cell response. Nearly half of unique spike-specific TCRs reportedly recognized epitopes outside regions mutated in the B.1.351 and B.1.1.7 variants. Most participants were white British and females outnumbered males, and the authors suggested that clonal diversity may have been underestimated. In the small 56-69-year group, the increase in depth fell short of significance, most likely because of low power. Vaccine-associated CD4 TCRs spanned the whole spike protein, with dominant responses in regions 160-218 and 743-854. Conclusions about previously exposed vaccinees are limited, since just 5 to 7 AZD1222 recipients were seropositive for SARS-CoV-2 at baseline. Spike-specific TCR breadth and depth rose significantly after two AZD1222 doses compared with day 0 and with MenACWY recipients.

The CDR3 regions of human TCRbeta chains were analyzed by immunosequencing. Under the source paper's analysis protocol: TCRs in the repertoires were matched against a reference library of SARS-CoV-2-specific TCRs that had been generated with the MIRA antigen-specificity platform. Breadth was defined as the fraction of unique TCRs that were SARS-CoV-2-associated, and depth was defined as the fraction of total T cells that were SARS-CoV-2-associated. Using the MIRA data, each spike-specific TCR was assigned both to the spike region to which the TCR was reactive and to a CD4 or CD8 class. Log10-transformed breadth and depth values were compared by one-way ANOVA with Sidak's multiple comparisons tests. TCRdb took over this immuneACCESS table, retaining in-frame rearrangements with V and J assigned. Such tables are incomplete; in checked studies, under half of the missing clones stem from an unresolved V gene, and the remainder is unexplained. V and J calls plus clone size are reproduced from that table; the DNA served to infer D and trimming. The sample table shows under 150,000 clones, and about nine tenths are seen once. The ten most abundant clones make up 2.4% of the sample.

Inclusive of the bounding cysteine and phenylalanine, the CDR3 is 17 residues long. Only the CDR3 DNA stays, 51 bases, in frame from base 1. As encoded in the germline V gene, CDR1 is SGHTA while CDR2 is FQGNSA. Trimming takes 1 base from V and 3 bases from J, and the germline ends sit 16 bases apart. Explained via the paper, the time point label denotes: baseline before first vaccination. Vaccinee samples came from UK trials COV001 and COV002, including a single-blind randomized controlled phase 2/3 trial of AZD1222 (ChAdOx1 nCoV-19) in healthy adults. For TCRbeta chain sequencing, PBMC samples from trial participants were taken at day 0 and at day 28 after the second dose.

The sequence was collected from an adult in good health. Here the sequenced sample was peripheral blood, taken on day 0 of AZD1222 vaccination. This receptor chain uses TRBV7-2 and TRBJ2-1, with TRBD2 perhaps the D gene, on 6 matching bases. The DNA is TGTGCCAGCAGCTTAGATCCTAGCGCCCACCACTACAATGAGCAGTTCTTC. The encoded protein is CASSLDPSAHHYNEQFF. With the portions outside the CDR3 filled from the reference TRBV7-2 and TRBJ2-1 genes, the complete variable region becomes GAGVSQSPSNKVTEKGKDVELRCDPISGHTALYWYRQSLGQGLEFLIYFQGNSAPDKSGLPSDRFSAERTGGSVSTLTIQRTQQEDSAVYLCASSLDPSAHHYNEQFFGPGTRLTVL.